This T cell receptor (beta chain) derives from a study of shared clonotypes between healthy human individuals. The count of this clone is one. Per the germline V gene, CDR1 is SGHNT and CDR2 is YYREEE (reference sequence). Losses at the gene ends were 5 bases for V and 5 bases for J; bases not matched to a gene: 6. CDR3 size: 13 residues. The protocol was immunoSEQ multiplex PCR, while the TCRdb copy is restricted to in-frame clones and leaves out a portion. Among around 1.4 million clones listed, less than 99% were seen once. Input material: naive CD4+ T cells sorted from blood. Described subset: CD45RA+ positively selected. The source is a man in his thirties or forties in good health. This chain links TRBV5-4 with TRBJ2-5, with 7 bases lining up with TRBD1. CDR3 DNA sequence: TGTGCCAGCAGGTCAGGGGGTGGGGAGACCCAGTACTTC. Protein sequence: CASRSGGGETQYF.